The present T cell receptor (beta chain) was sequenced within a study of cytomegalovirus exposure and HLA in healthy donors. Concerning this clone: The antigen is undetermined.

Trimming took off 4 bases at V and 5 bases at J, with 17 bases between the two ends. The CDR3 is made up of 15 amino acids. Germline lookup yields CDR1 MGHRA and CDR2 YSYEKL. Overall study findings and caveats: Later findings reportedly placed an Asian-associated ancestry cluster below the roughly 730-donor mean for N-insertions.

PCR amplification relied on 60 Vbeta primers (plus 13 Jbeta primers). Some clones are missing from TCRdb's copy, which holds only in-frame ones; the method was immunoSEQ multiplex PCR. The repertoire holds approximately 110,000 clones, almost 70% seen once, with 3% to 3.5% in the top ten. The receptor's source is a man aged 25-45 years in good health and CMV-seronegative. The specimen was PBMCs. The chain couples TRBV4-1 to TRBJ1-1; possibly TRBD1 for D (6 bases). CDR3 nucleotide sequence: TGCGCCAGCAGCCCCCTAATAGGACAGCTTACTGAAGCTTTCTTT. The encoded protein is CASSPLIGQLTEAFF.